Each of the 22 T cell receptor beta chains below was sequenced from the same sample in a study of blood T cell repertoires in COVID-19. Profiled with immunoSEQ multiplex PCR; TCRdb holds only in-frame clones, not every one. This table holds 150,000 or so clones, roughly 87% found once. Sequencing was carried out using PBMCs or T cells enriched from blood (not recorded which). These receptors all stem from a woman in her thirties or forties who had been exposed to COVID-19.

A single count supports this clone. The rearrangement joins TRBV7-2 to TRBJ2-3; possible D gene TRBD2, 6 bases. Germline assignment: CDR1 SGHTA and CDR2 FQGNSA. The CDR3 consists of 17 residues. Trimming took off 2 bases at V and 0 bases at J, with 15 bases between the two ends. Here the CDR3 reads CASSLTPNGGSTDTQYF. As DNA, the CDR3 is TGTGCCAGCAGCTTAACCCCTAACGGGGGTAGCACAGATACGCAGTATTTT.

The chain has TRBV5-1 and TRBJ1-2; the match to TRBD1 covers 10 bases. The V segment lost 4 bases and the J segment 7 bases; nucleotides outside the gene matches: 4. This CDR3 is 13 amino acids long. In germline, CDR1 is SGHRS, CDR2 YFSETQ. The CDR3 sequence: CASSPGQGVGYTF. DNA of the CDR3: TGCGCCAGCAGCCCCGGACAGGGGGTTGGCTACACCTTC. The variable domain in full, completed from reference TRBV5-1 and TRBJ1-2, reads KAGVTQTPRYLIKTRGQQVTLSCSPISGHRSVSWYQQTPGQGLQFLFEYFSETQRNKGNFPGRFSGRQFSNSRSEMNVSTLELGDSALYLCASSPGQGVGYTFGSGTRLTVV.

The chain links TRBV7-2 to TRBJ1-4; D is unclear. This CDR3 has 14 residues. V was trimmed by 1 base and J by 3 bases, leaving 6 bases between them. Germline CDR1 SGHTA, CDR2 FQGNSA. CDR3 residues: CASSLGHSNEKLFF. The CDR3 DNA is TGTGCCAGCAGCTTAGGACACTCTAATGAAAAACTGTTTTTT.

The rearrangement joins TRBV4-3 to TRBJ1-2; possible D gene TRBD1, 6 bases. The germline V gene has CDR1 LGHNA and CDR2 YSLEER. This CDR3 comprises 15 residues. Trimming removed 3 bases from V and 7 bases from J, with 18 bases in between. The CDR3 loop reads CASSHLLAGETGYTF. In DNA, the CDR3 is TGCGCCAGCAGCCACTTACTCGCAGGGGAAACTGGCTACACCTTC.

The chain recombines TRBV25-1 with TRBJ1-6; D call uncertain. V shed 0 bases and J shed 11 bases, with 8 bases lying between them. CDR3 size: 13 residues. Germline lookup yields CDR1 MGHDK and CDR2 SYGVNS. CDR3 loop: CASSEYGDAPLHF. In DNA form, the CDR3 reads TGTGCCAGCAGTGAATATGGAGATGCACCCCTCCACTTT.

The rearrangement links TRBV5-1 to TRBJ2-1; D may be TRBD2 (6 bases). The CDR3 covers 15 residues. Trimming took 4 bases from V and 6 from J, leaving 17 bases between them. CDR1 and CDR2 (germline): SGHRS, YFSETQ. CDR3: CASSAVSGSSNEQFF. As DNA, the CDR3 is TGCGCCAGCAGCGCCGTCTCCGGGAGTTCCAATGAGCAGTTCTTC.

V gene TRBV4-1 combines with J gene TRBJ1-1; D gene uncertain. CDR1 is MGHRA and CDR2 is YSYEKL in the germline V gene. V lost 0 bases and J lost 11, with 22 bases in between. This CDR3 contains 16 residues. Here the CDR3 reads CASSQEALEPFPSAFF. DNA of the CDR3: TGCGCCAGCAGCCAAGAGGCCCTGGAACCCTTCCCTAGTGCTTTCTTT.

The J gene is TRBJ2-5, the V gene TRBV11-2; D gene unclear. This CDR3 has 13 residues. The ends were cut back, 1 base at V and 2 bases at J, with 5 bases in the middle. Germline loops: CDR1 SGHAT, CDR2 FQNNGV. CDR3 protein: CASSLVHQETQYF. Written as DNA, the CDR3 is TGTGCCAGCAGCTTAGTCCATCAAGAGACCCAGTACTTC.

The chain is built from TRBV7-2 and TRBJ1-1, with TRBD1 matching 8 bases. CDR1 is SGHTA and CDR2 is FQGNSA in the germline V gene. This CDR3 spans 16 amino acids. The V and J ends lost 4 bases and 2 bases, in that order; junction bases with no gene match: 9. The CDR3 bases are TGTGCCAGCAGCTCCTCCCGGACAGGGCGTAACACTGAAGCTTTCTTT. It translates to CASSSSRTGRNTEAFF.

The chain is built from TRBV7-2 and TRBJ2-7, with a tentative D call TRBD2 (5 bases). Trimming cost V 5 bases and J 5 bases, with 10 bases left between them. CDR1 and CDR2 from the germline V gene are SGHTA and FQGNSA. The CDR3 runs to 12 residues. CDR3 bases: TGTGCCAGCAGCAGAGAGGGTGACGAGCAGTACTTC. Its translation: CASSREGDEQYF.

V gene TRBV7-2 combines with J gene TRBJ2-3; D unresolved. Germline loops: CDR1 SGHTA, CDR2 FQGNSA. V was shortened by 3 bases and J by 0 bases, with 10 bases between the two germline ends. This CDR3 comprises 15 residues. The CDR3 here is CASSFTGLSTDTQYF. Written as DNA, the CDR3 is TGTGCCAGCAGCTTCACCGGTCTTAGCACAGATACGCAGTATTTT.

V and J are TRBV9 and TRBJ2-7; TRBD2 agrees at 13 bases. The CDR3 loop spans 18 amino acids. With 4 bases clipped from V and 5 bases from J, the junction kept 15 bases outside the gene matches. The germline CDR1 and CDR2 sequences are SGDLS and YYNGEE. CDR3 sequence reads: CASSFGSGTSGISDEQYF. CDR3 nucleotide sequence: TGTGCCAGCAGCTTCGGATCCGGGACTAGCGGGATCAGCGACGAGCAGTACTTC.

This rearrangement joins TRBV28 to TRBJ1-2; D may be TRBD1 (5 bases). The CDR3 extends over 13 amino acids. Trimming pared 7 bases from V and 5 bases from J, leaving 14 bases between. Germline CDR1 is MDHEN and CDR2 is SYDVKM. The CDR3 sequence is CASMVGRRYGYTF. CDR3 DNA: TGTGCCAGCATGGTGGGGCGCAGGTATGGCTACACCTTC.

This clone showed up just once. The CDR3 loop is CASSELAGAYNEQFF. CDR3 in DNA: TGTGCCAGCTCGGAGCTAGCGGGAGCCTACAATGAGCAGTTCTTC. The rearrangement links TRBV18 to TRBJ2-1, with TRBD2 identical over 10 bases. From germline, CDR1 is KGHSH and CDR2 LQKENI. CDR3 length: 15 amino acids. With 6 bases clipped from V and 2 bases from J, the junction kept 4 bases outside the gene matches.

The chain employs TRBV5-1 and TRBJ1-1, with D perhaps TRBD1 (5 bases). The CDR3 length is 17 residues. Trimming stripped 2 bases from V and 1 base from J, with 18 bases between. Germline V gene lookup returns CDR1 SGHRS and CDR2 YFSETQ. This CDR3 reads CASSFDFGGVENTEAFF. CDR3 coding DNA: TGCGCCAGCAGCTTCGACTTTGGGGGGGTTGAGAACACTGAAGCTTTCTTT.

The chain couples TRBV5-1 to TRBJ2-3, with 11 bases matching TRBD2. After removal of 5 bases from V and 5 bases from J, the junction contained 7 bases not matched to a gene. The germline CDR1 and CDR2 sequences are SGHRS and YFSETQ. The CDR3 sequence is 15 residues long. CDR3 bases: TGCGCCAGCAGAACTCTAGCGGGGGGAGGAGATACGCAGTATTTT. This codes for CASRTLAGGGDTQYF.

The chain links TRBV29-1 to TRBJ2-7, with 9 positions matching TRBD1. The V segment lost 6 bases and the J segment 6 bases; nucleotides outside the gene matches: 6. Germline V gene data show CDR1 as SQVTM and CDR2 as ANQGSEA. This CDR3 comprises 12 residues. DNA of the CDR3: TGCAGCGTGGATACAGGGGGCGGCGAGCAGTACTTC. Its translation is CSVDTGGGEQYF.

The V and J genes are TRBV10-3 and TRBJ2-7, with 13 bases aligning to TRBD2. The germline V gene has CDR1 ENHRY and CDR2 SYGVKD. The CDR3 extends over 16 amino acids. Unmatched junction bases numbered 8, after V lost 3 bases and J lost 6 bases. The CDR3 loop is CAISDLGLAGVAEQYF. The CDR3 DNA reads as TGTGCCATCAGTGACCTCGGACTAGCGGGAGTTGCCGAGCAGTACTTC.

The rearrangement uses TRBV19 and TRBJ2-1; 10 bases are shared with TRBD2. V was pared by 8 bases and J by 2 bases, with 3 bases of the junction left unmatched. The CDR3 runs 14 residues. The germline CDR1 and CDR2 sequences are LNHDA and SQIVND (reference sequence). The CDR3 loop is CASDTSGAYNEQFF. The CDR3 DNA follows: TGTGCCAGTGACACTAGCGGGGCCTACAATGAGCAGTTCTTC.

This chain uses TRBV4-1 with TRBJ1-5; maybe TRBD1 (6 bases). CDR3 length: 13 amino acids. V lost 4 bases to trimming and J lost 9 bases, with 13 bases between them. The germline CDR1 and CDR2 sequences are MGHRA and YSYEKL. CDR3 amino acids: CASSPGQGRPQHF. CDR3 nucleotide sequence: TGCGCCAGCAGCCCCGGGCAGGGGCGGCCCCAGCATTTT.

CDR3 nucleotide sequence: TGTGCCAGCAGTGATCCCCGGTCCGGGACAAAAGACTACGAGCAGTACTTC. Translated, it gives CASSDPRSGTKDYEQYF. The V gene is TRBV6-1, the J gene TRBJ2-7; maybe TRBD1 (6 bases). Germline V gene lookup returns CDR1 MNHNS and CDR2 SASEGT. This CDR3 has 17 amino acids. V gave up 3 bases and J gave up 3 bases, with 21 bases separating them.

The V call is TRBV28, the J call TRBJ2-7; 7 bases are shared with TRBD1. Germline V gene sequence: CDR1 MDHEN, CDR2 SYDVKM. There are 13 residues in the CDR3. V lost 8 bases, J lost 4 bases, and 8 bases stayed unmatched. CDR3 protein: CASARDSLYEQYF. CDR3 nucleotide sequence: TGTGCCAGCGCCCGGGACAGCCTATACGAGCAGTACTTC.